A selection of T cell receptor beta chains follows, all from one sample in a study of T cell responses to AZD1222 COVID-19 vaccine. Method: immunoSEQ multiplex PCR; TCRdb's copy keeps in-frame clones and lacks some. The data contain about 120,000 clones, approximately 88% of them singletons. The sequences come from peripheral blood, collected on day 0 of AZD1222 vaccination. All receptors come from an adult in good health. CDR3s include the opening cysteine and the closing phenylalanine or tryptophan. D genes are given only for firm matches. Rows may omit the clone size; those that give it use once, few, many or a size class.

length,V,size,D,J,CDR3,DNA
16,TRBV7-2,NA,TRBD2,TRBJ2-1,CASSQGLAASYNEQFF,TGTGCCAGCAGCCAAGGACTAGCGGCCTCCTACAATGAGCAGTTCTTC
15,TRBV9,NA,NA,TRBJ1-4,CASSVRGGPNEKLFF,TGTGCCAGCAGCGTACGCGGGGGACCTAATGAAAAACTGTTTTTT
16,TRBV6-2/TRBV6-3,NA,TRBD2,TRBJ2-1,CASSKTLAGFGNEQFF,TGTGCCAGCAGCAAAACACTAGCGGGATTCGGTAATGAGCAGTTCTTC
11,TRBV19,NA,NA,TRBJ1-4,CASRQGEKLFF,TGTGCCTCTCGGCAGGGTGAAAAACTGTTTTTT
15,TRBV28,NA,TRBD2,TRBJ2-7,CASSLLTSGSHEQYF,TGTGCCAGCAGTTTACTTACTAGCGGGAGCCACGAGCAGTACTTC
16,TRBV7-9,NA,TRBD2,TRBJ2-3,CASSLSLTSGRDTQYF,TGTGCCAGCAGCTTAAGTTTGACTAGCGGGAGAGATACGCAGTATTTT
15,TRBV2,NA,TRBD2,TRBJ2-1,CASSRLAGGDNEQFF,TGTGCCAGCAGTCGACTAGCGGGAGGGGACAATGAGCAGTTCTTC
13,TRBV30,NA,NA,TRBJ1-5,CAWGARGNQPQHF,TGTGCCTGGGGGGCCAGGGGAAATCAGCCCCAGCATTTT
17,TRBV6-1,NA,TRBD2,TRBJ2-3,CASSGPWRGASTDTQYF,TGTGCCAGCAGTGGCCCCTGGCGGGGGGCTAGCACAGATACGCAGTATTTT
16,TRBV10-1,NA,NA,TRBJ2-5,CASSESEGQYQETQYF,TGCGCCAGCAGTGAGTCGGAGGGACAGTACCAAGAGACCCAGTACTTC
11,TRBV12-3/TRBV12-4,NA,NA,TRBJ2-1,CASSFSGEQFF,TGTGCCAGCAGTTTTTCGGGTGAGCAGTTCTTC
15,TRBV4-3,NA,TRBD2,TRBJ2-1,CASSQDSGSYNEQFF,TGCGCCAGCAGCCAAGATAGCGGGAGTTACAATGAGCAGTTCTTC
15,TRBV5-4,once,NA,TRBJ1-2,CASSLGAAPNYGYTF,TGTGCCAGCAGCTTGGGGGCCGCCCCTAACTATGGCTACACCTTC
11,TRBV6-5,NA,NA,TRBJ1-1,CASSYLGEAFF,TGTGCCAGCAGTTACTTGGGTGAAGCTTTCTTT
19,TRBV6-6,NA,NA,TRBJ1-3,CASSPYLGGGEGSGNTIYF,TGTGCCAGCAGTCCATACCTAGGGGGGGGCGAGGGCTCTGGAAACACCATATATTTT
18,TRBV9,once,TRBD2,TRBJ2-1,CASSVATAGWLAVNEQFF,TGTGCCAGCAGCGTAGCTACGGCGGGGTGGCTAGCGGTGAATGAGCAGTTCTTC
16,TRBV7-2,NA,NA,TRBJ1-2,CASSLGSTWDNYGYTF,TGTGCCAGCAGCTTAGGCTCGACATGGGATAACTATGGCTACACCTTC
17,TRBV5-8,NA,NA,TRBJ2-1,CASSQRTVFSSYNEQFF,TGTGCCAGCAGCCAACGGACAGTTTTTTCCTCCTACAATGAGCAGTTCTTC
16,TRBV21-1,NA,NA,TRBJ2-1,CASSRPGLADYNEQFF,TGTGCCAGCAGCAGACCGGGACTAGCGGATTACAATGAGCAGTTCTTC
16,TRBV19,NA,TRBD2,TRBJ2-1,CASSSPGLAGRDEQFF,TGTGCCAGTAGTTCCCCGGGACTAGCGGGAAGGGATGAGCAGTTCTTC
15,TRBV5-1,NA,TRBD2,TRBJ2-1,CASRSGLAGGDEQFF,TGCGCCAGCAGATCCGGACTAGCGGGAGGCGATGAGCAGTTCTTC
13,TRBV15,once,NA,TRBJ2-3,CATSTGLRDTQYF,TGTGCCACCAGCACGGGACTTCGAGATACGCAGTATTTT
12,TRBV2,NA,NA,TRBJ1-6,CASSDRAWSLHF,TGTGCCAGCAGTGACAGGGCCTGGTCCCTCCACTTT
17,TRBV5-1,NA,TRBD1,TRBJ1-2,CASSPGSPRGQDYGYTF,TGCGCCAGCAGCCCCGGATCCCCCAGGGGGCAAGACTATGGCTACACCTTC
14,TRBV24-1,NA,TRBD2,TRBJ2-3,CATSQREWADTQYF,TGTGCCACCAGCCAGCGGGAGTGGGCAGATACGCAGTATTTT
13,TRBV2,NA,NA,TRBJ1-2,CASNRETNYGYTF,TGTGCCAGCAACCGGGAAACTAACTATGGCTACACCTTC
18,TRBV5-1,NA,NA,TRBJ1-6,CASSLSPSSGDLNSPLHF,TGCGCCAGCAGCTTGTCTCCGTCCTCCGGGGACCTAAATTCACCCCTCCACTTT
15,TRBV6-4,NA,NA,TRBJ1-2,CASTRDSSGAYGYTF,TGTGCCAGCACTAGAGACAGCTCCGGGGCCTATGGCTACACCTTC
16,TRBV24-1,NA,NA,TRBJ2-2,CATSDGPGLTAGELFF,TGTGCCACCAGTGATGGGCCGGGACTGACGGCCGGGGAGCTGTTTTTT
15,TRBV21-1,NA,NA,TRBJ2-3,CASSALEGRKDTQYF,TGTGCCAGCAGCGCGCTTGAAGGGAGAAAGGATACGCAGTATTTT
15,TRBV2,NA,NA,TRBJ2-5,CASSPALGGQETQYF,TGTGCCAGCAGCCCAGCCCTTGGGGGTCAAGAGACCCAGTACTTC
18,TRBV5-6,NA,TRBD1,TRBJ1-2,CASSLHRDRGKANYGYTF,TGTGCCAGCAGCCTACACCGGGACAGGGGTAAAGCTAACTATGGCTACACCTTC
14,TRBV13,NA,TRBD2,TRBJ2-1,CASSFRGRVNEQFF,TGTGCCAGCAGCTTCCGCGGGAGAGTAAATGAGCAGTTCTTC
14,TRBV7-9,NA,TRBD1,TRBJ2-7,CASSFRDRAYEQYF,TGTGCCAGCAGCTTTCGGGACAGGGCCTACGAGCAGTACTTC
14,TRBV5-8,NA,NA,TRBJ1-4,CASSLGQLNEKLFF,TGTGCCAGCAGCTTAGGACAGCTTAATGAAAAACTGTTTTTT
16,TRBV6-2/TRBV6-3,NA,NA,TRBJ2-2,CASSHVRGGPGGELFF,TGTGCCAGCAGTCACGTCCGAGGGGGGCCGGGCGGGGAGCTGTTTTTT
15,TRBV7-9,NA,NA,TRBJ2-2,CASSLATAYSGELFF,TGTGCCAGCAGCTTGGCGACAGCGTACTCCGGGGAGCTGTTTTTT
18,TRBV27,NA,NA,TRBJ2-1,CASSFSWGAFSSYNEQFF,TGTGCCAGCAGTTTTAGTTGGGGGGCCTTTAGCTCCTACAATGAGCAGTTCTTC
16,TRBV3-1/TRBV3-2,NA,NA,TRBJ2-2,CASSQEGRPTTGELFF,TGTGCCAGCAGCCAAGAAGGACGGCCGACCACCGGGGAGCTGTTTTTT
14,TRBV5-4,NA,NA,TRBJ2-7,CASSLKWGSYEQYF,TGTGCCAGCAGCTTGAAATGGGGGTCCTACGAGCAGTACTTC
14,TRBV7-3,NA,NA,TRBJ2-7,CASSLMGRGHEQYF,TGTGCCAGCAGCTTAATGGGCAGGGGTCACGAGCAGTACTTC